The rows below give T cell receptor beta chains drawn from one sample of a study of regulatory T cells in long-lasting Graves disease. TCRdb processed the multiplex PCR reads anew with MiXCR; each CDR3 protein has one entry. The sample contains about 460,000 distinct CDR3 sequences, 14% of which appear only once. These data were also filed under a second study, of T cells in Graves' hyperthyroidism and ophthalmopathy.

The sample was peripheral blood mononuclear cells (PBMCs), taken at new diagnosis, from a patient treated with antithyroid drugs. These receptors came from a woman between 45 and 65 years old with Graves disease. CDR3s include the opening cysteine and the closing phenylalanine or tryptophan. Fields, in order: clone size, J gene, V gene, D gene, CDR3 DNA, CDR3 protein. A D gene is named only where the DNA matches it firmly. A row's size may be missing; if present it is once, few, many or a size class.

clone size: NA
J gene: TRBJ1-5
V gene: TRBV18
D gene: TRBD1
CDR3 DNA: TGTGCCAGCTCCCCCCTCGGGACAGGGGGACCTAGCAATCAGCCCCAGCATTTT
CDR3 protein: CASSPLGTGGPSNQPQHF

clone size: few
J gene: TRBJ2-4
V gene: TRBV10-1
D gene: NA
CDR3 DNA: TGCGCCAGCAAGGGCCAAGGAGCCAAAAACATTCAGTACTTC
CDR3 protein: CASKGQGAKNIQYF

clone size: many
J gene: TRBJ2-1
V gene: TRBV29-1
D gene: TRBD2
CDR3 DNA: TGCAGCGTTTCACTAGCGGGAGCGGTGGAGTTCTTC
CDR3 protein: CSVSLAGAVEFF

clone size: many
J gene: TRBJ2-7
V gene: TRBV12-3/TRBV12-4
D gene: TRBD1
CDR3 DNA: TGTGCCAGCTCTTGGGGACCGGGACAGTCATACGAGCAGTACTTC
CDR3 protein: CASSWGPGQSYEQYF

clone size: few
J gene: TRBJ2-7
V gene: TRBV9
D gene: NA
CDR3 DNA: TGTGCCAGCAGCGGGCCCAGGGGGGGGGACAAGTACTTC
CDR3 protein: CASSGPRGGDKYF

clone size: few
J gene: TRBJ2-1
V gene: TRBV4-1
D gene: TRBD2
CDR3 DNA: TGCGCCAGCAGCCCGCTTTCAGGTAGCGGGATCTACAATGAGCAGTTCTTC
CDR3 protein: CASSPLSGSGIYNEQFF

clone size: NA
J gene: TRBJ2-7
V gene: TRBV11-3
D gene: TRBD2
CDR3 DNA: TGTGCCAGCAGACCCGCGGGGGGGGCGGGAGGCTCCTACGAGCAGTACTTC
CDR3 protein: CASRPAGGAGGSYEQYF

clone size: NA
J gene: TRBJ2-3
V gene: TRBV6-1
D gene: NA
CDR3 DNA: TGTGCCAGCAGTGAATCGAGGGAGAACACAGATACGCAGTATTTT
CDR3 protein: CASSESRENTDTQYF

clone size: few
J gene: TRBJ2-7
V gene: TRBV6-1
D gene: NA
CDR3 DNA: TGTGCCAGCAGTGGGGGTGTAAGGGTCACCTACGAGCAGTACTTC
CDR3 protein: CASSGGVRVTYEQYF

clone size: many
J gene: TRBJ1-2
V gene: TRBV20-1
D gene: NA
CDR3 DNA: TGCAGTGCTAGAGATCCCACAGGGTCGGACTATGGCTACACCTTC
CDR3 protein: CSARDPTGSDYGYTF

clone size: NA
J gene: TRBJ2-2
V gene: TRBV5-1
D gene: TRBD2
CDR3 DNA: TGCGCCAGCAGCCCATCCACTAGCGGGGTAAACACCGGGGAGCTGTTTTTT
CDR3 protein: CASSPSTSGVNTGELFF

clone size: many
J gene: TRBJ1-5
V gene: TRBV6-7
D gene: NA
CDR3 DNA: TGTGCCAGCAGTTACTCGAGGAGTGCGTTTGGTCAGCCCCAGCATTTT
CDR3 protein: CASSYSRSAFGQPQHF

clone size: many
J gene: TRBJ1-1
V gene: TRBV5-1
D gene: NA
CDR3 DNA: TGCGCCAGCAGCCGCACGCCATCGAACACTGAAGCTTTCTTT
CDR3 protein: CASSRTPSNTEAFF

clone size: few
J gene: TRBJ2-5
V gene: TRBV10-3
D gene: TRBD1
CDR3 DNA: TGTGCCATCAGTGCAGACCACAGGGGAAGTCACTTC
CDR3 protein: CAISADHRGSHF

clone size: many
J gene: TRBJ2-5
V gene: TRBV5-6
D gene: TRBD1
CDR3 DNA: TGTGCCAGCAGCTTCGCGGGACAGGGGCCGGGCGGCGAGACCCAGTACTTC
CDR3 protein: CASSFAGQGPGGETQYF

clone size: many
J gene: TRBJ2-2
V gene: TRBV7-3
D gene: NA
CDR3 DNA: TGTGCCAGCAGCTCCCAGGGGTTTGCCGGGGAGCTGTTTTTT
CDR3 protein: CASSSQGFAGELFF

clone size: many
J gene: TRBJ2-3
V gene: TRBV18
D gene: NA
CDR3 DNA: TGTGCCAGCTCACCCGAGACAGTTACAGATACGCAGTATTTT
CDR3 protein: CASSPETVTDTQYF

clone size: NA
J gene: TRBJ1-2
V gene: TRBV5-1
D gene: NA
CDR3 DNA: TGCGCCAGCAGAGGGACGGAACAAATCTATGGCTACACCTTC
CDR3 protein: CASRGTEQIYGYTF

clone size: few
J gene: TRBJ1-2
V gene: TRBV6-2/TRBV6-3
D gene: TRBD1
CDR3 DNA: TGTGCCAGCAGTTACCCCCCGGGACAGCGGCGGAATGGCTACACCTTC
CDR3 protein: CASSYPPGQRRNGYTF

clone size: many
J gene: TRBJ2-1
V gene: TRBV12-3/TRBV12-4
D gene: TRBD2
CDR3 DNA: TGTGCCACCCGCCTGGCGGGAGAGGCCTACAATGAGCAGTTCTTC
CDR3 protein: CATRLAGEAYNEQFF

clone size: NA
J gene: TRBJ1-1
V gene: TRBV20-1
D gene: NA
CDR3 DNA: TGCAGTGCTAGACAAGGGCTCTGGACTGAAGCTTTCTTT
CDR3 protein: CSARQGLWTEAFF

clone size: NA
J gene: TRBJ1-2
V gene: TRBV19
D gene: NA
CDR3 DNA: TGTGCCAGTAGTATAACTCTGGGGCAGGCTCCTGTATACGGCTACACCTTC
CDR3 protein: CASSITLGQAPVYGYTF

clone size: few
J gene: TRBJ2-3
V gene: TRBV4-1
D gene: NA
CDR3 DNA: TGCGCCAGCAGCCAAGTGAGAGGGCAGAATACGCAGTATTTT
CDR3 protein: CASSQVRGQNTQYF

clone size: NA
J gene: TRBJ1-6
V gene: TRBV2
D gene: NA
CDR3 DNA: TGTGCCAGCAGTGACACGGGACAACCTCATTCACCCCTCCACTTT
CDR3 protein: CASSDTGQPHSPLHF

clone size: few
J gene: TRBJ2-1
V gene: TRBV4-1
D gene: TRBD2
CDR3 DNA: TGCGCCAGCAGCCCGGGACTAGCGGGAAAAAGGTACAATGAGCAGTTCTTC
CDR3 protein: CASSPGLAGKRYNEQFF

clone size: many
J gene: TRBJ2-5
V gene: TRBV7-9
D gene: NA
CDR3 DNA: TGTGCCAGCAGCTTAGGCGCGCGGACGTACCAAGAGACCCAGTACTTC
CDR3 protein: CASSLGARTYQETQYF

clone size: NA
J gene: TRBJ2-5
V gene: TRBV25-1
D gene: NA
CDR3 DNA: TGTGCCAGCAGTGAAGGTAGCGGCCTGGAGACCCAGTACTTC
CDR3 protein: CASSEGSGLETQYF

clone size: many
J gene: TRBJ1-2
V gene: TRBV7-6
D gene: NA
CDR3 DNA: TGTGCCAGCAGTTTATTAGGTGATGGCTACACCTTC
CDR3 protein: CASSLLGDGYTF

clone size: NA
J gene: TRBJ2-1
V gene: TRBV9
D gene: NA
CDR3 DNA: TGTGCCAGCAGCCCGGACCTTCTTCTAAGCTCCTACAATGAGCAGTTCTTC
CDR3 protein: CASSPDLLLSSYNEQFF

clone size: NA
J gene: TRBJ2-7
V gene: TRBV7-6
D gene: TRBD2
CDR3 DNA: TGTGCCAGCAGCGAATTCCCGGGACTAGCGGGTTACGAGCAGTACTTC
CDR3 protein: CASSEFPGLAGYEQYF

clone size: few
J gene: TRBJ2-3
V gene: TRBV3-1
D gene: TRBD2
CDR3 DNA: TGTGCCAGCAGCCACGACCGGGGGGTCCCCACAGATACGCAGTATTTT
CDR3 protein: CASSHDRGVPTDTQYF

clone size: few
J gene: TRBJ2-7
V gene: TRBV20-1
D gene: NA
CDR3 DNA: TGCAGTTCAAGGCGTTACGAGCAGTACTTC
CDR3 protein: CSSRRYEQYF

clone size: many
J gene: TRBJ2-5
V gene: TRBV5-6
D gene: NA
CDR3 DNA: TGTGCCAGCAGCTTGGGGGACGAGGAGACCCAGTACTTC
CDR3 protein: CASSLGDEETQYF

clone size: few
J gene: TRBJ2-1
V gene: TRBV11-2
D gene: NA
CDR3 DNA: TGTGCCAGCAGCTTAGGGCGTTTGCGGAAGAAGGGGAATGAGCAGTTCTTC
CDR3 protein: CASSLGRLRKKGNEQFF

clone size: many
J gene: TRBJ2-1
V gene: TRBV4-1
D gene: TRBD2
CDR3 DNA: TGCGCCAGCAGCAACTGGCGGGGACTAGCAGCCAACTGG
CDR3 protein: CASSNWRGLAANW

clone size: NA
J gene: TRBJ1-2
V gene: TRBV27
D gene: NA
CDR3 DNA: TGTGCCAGCAGTCCCCTCCGGGGAGTCTATGGCTACACCTTC
CDR3 protein: CASSPLRGVYGYTF

clone size: NA
J gene: TRBJ2-1
V gene: TRBV12-3/TRBV12-4
D gene: NA
CDR3 DNA: TGTGCCAGCAGCCAAATAGGAAGGACCTCCTACAATGAGCAGTTCTTC
CDR3 protein: CASSQIGRTSYNEQFF

clone size: many
J gene: TRBJ1-1
V gene: TRBV6-1
D gene: NA
CDR3 DNA: TGTGCCAGCAGTCTAGGGCGCAATCTGAGGGGCACTGAAGCTTTCTTT
CDR3 protein: CASSLGRNLRGTEAFF

clone size: NA
J gene: TRBJ2-3
V gene: TRBV10-3
D gene: TRBD1
CDR3 DNA: TGTGCCACAGGGGGTGAATTGAGAGATACGCAGTATTTT
CDR3 protein: CATGGELRDTQYF

clone size: few
J gene: TRBJ1-6
V gene: TRBV14
D gene: TRBD1
CDR3 DNA: TGTGCCAGCAGCCAAGTCGGGTACAGGGGTTCACCCCTCCACTTT
CDR3 protein: CASSQVGYRGSPLHF